This T cell receptor beta chain was captured by sequencing in a study of T cells in Graves' hyperthyroidism and ophthalmopathy. J gave up 4 bases and V 6 bases, and 14 bases lay outside the gene matches. The CDR3 length is 16 residues. Germline loops: CDR1 SGHAT, CDR2 FQNNGV. The count of this clonotype is one. Its antigen is still unknown. The CDR3 regions of TCR beta were amplified from RNA transcripts. Researchers ran a first-round RT-PCR on the TCR CDR3 using the HTBI primer set. One entry per CDR3 protein, called by TCRdb with MiXCR from the multiplex PCR reads. Of 660,000 or so distinct CDR3 sequences listed, about 45% were seen once; the top ten hold less than 9.5%. Study observations and caveats: Model-based prediction identified ophthalmopathy a median 6.5 months prior to its onset.

This TCR was recovered from an adult man with Graves' disease, either hyperthyroidism or ophthalmopathy (not recorded which). The V call is TRBV11-2, the J call TRBJ1-2; 7 nucleotides match TRBD1. Sequencing used peripheral blood or thyroid tissue (not recorded which). The CDR3: CASSEVGGGLVYGYTF. CDR3 nucleotides: TGTGCCAGCAGTGAAGTCGGAGGGGGCCTGGTCTATGGCTACACCTTC.